One T cell receptor (beta chain) is described in this entry. The antigen remains unidentified. The PCR ran on 60 Vbeta and 13 Jbeta primers. Some clones are missing from TCRdb's copy, which holds only in-frame ones; the method was immunoSEQ multiplex PCR. With tens of thousands of clones in the sample, the ten largest clones hold roughly an eighth. The data are from a study of cytomegalovirus exposure and HLA in healthy donors. Overall study results and limits: The classifier, whose performance was assessed in both the original and validation cohorts, reportedly diagnosed cytomegalovirus status with high specificity and sensitivity.

CDR1 is SGDLS, CDR2 YYNGEE, per germline. The V end was cut by 2 bases, the J end by 9 bases, with 12 bases between. This CDR3 comprises 13 residues. The clonotype comes from a woman in her twenties or thirties in good health and CMV-seropositive. The chain has TRBV9 and TRBJ2-1, with TRBD2 as a possible D gene (5 bases). The source material was PBMCs. For the CDR3, the DNA is TGTGCCAGCAGCGTTTTACTAGTCGGTGAGCAGTTCTTC. This translates into CASSVLLVGEQFF.